These 14 T cell receptor beta chains were sequenced from one sample in a study of post-analysis software for immune sequencing data. Study-wide results and caveats: When patients were compared with controls, about 5 TRBV segments were more frequent, TRBV5-6, TRBV5-1 and TRBV20-1 among them.

Their cognate antigens are unknown. Libraries were made from TCR beta cDNA, and they carried unique molecular identifiers. A single record per CDR3 protein comes from TCRdb applying MiXCR to the PCR reads. The data show about 560,000 distinct CDR3 sequences, with about 40% seen just once and around 1.7% held by the top ten. The specimen was blood. The receptors were gathered from a girl between 10 and 17 years old with multiple sclerosis.

A remark on this clonotype: As the CDR3 is not closed by the conserved phenylalanine or tryptophan, this likely results from a read error. This rearrangement joins TRBV7-9 to TRBJ1-2; no clear D. The CDR3 is 14 residues long. Trimming left V 0 bases short and J 2 bases short, with 7 bases between. CDR1 is SEHNR and CDR2 is FQNEAQ in the germline V gene (reference sequence). This CDR3 reads CASSLAVSNYGYTC. For the CDR3, the DNA is TGTGCCAGCAGCTTAGCGGTATCGAACTATGGCTACACCTGC.

This chain joins TRBV20-1 and TRBJ2-3; 10 bases match TRBD2. The junction had 12 bases not matched to a gene; V was cut back by 8 bases and J by 4 bases. Germline loops: CDR1 DFQATT, CDR2 SNEGSKA (reference sequence). The CDR3 has 15 amino acids. This CDR3 is CSHSKRGGAPDTQYF. CDR3 nucleotide sequence: TGCAGTCACTCAAAGCGGGGGGGGGCGCCAGATACGCAGTATTTT.

This clonotype was observed a handful of times. The chain combines TRBV7-8 with TRBJ1-4, with a possible D match to TRBD1 (6 bases). V lost 5 bases to trimming and J lost 3 bases, with 13 bases between them. This CDR3 has 15 amino acids. Germline V gene sequence: CDR1 SGHVS, CDR2 FQNEAQ. As DNA, the CDR3 is TGTGCCAGCAGCCCCGAAGGGGGGGCTAATGAAAAACTGTTTTTT. This codes for CASSPEGGANEKLFF.

This sequence joins TRBV6-1 and TRBJ2-1; D might be TRBD1 (6 bases). Trimming cost V 8 bases and J 4 bases, with 18 bases left between them. From germline, CDR1 is MNHNS and CDR2 SASEGT. This CDR3 has 15 amino acids. The CDR3, as DNA: TGTGCCAGCGATCCTACGGGACACCCATACAATGAGCAGTTCTTC. Its protein product is CASDPTGHPYNEQFF.

The V call is TRBV20-1, the J call TRBJ2-3; 7 nucleotides agree with TRBD1. The CDR3 runs to 14 residues. Germline V lookup: CDR1 DFQATT, CDR2 SNEGSKA (reference sequence). Germline trimming cut 5 bases from V and 2 bases from J; bases unmatched to any gene: 7. The CDR3 DNA reads as TGCAGTGCTGCCGACAGGGCTATCACAGATACGCAGTATTTT. Protein sequence: CSAADRAITDTQYF.

The chain's CDR3 is CASRPAGVGGNTEAFF. The CDR3 DNA reads as TGCGCCAGCAGACCGGCAGGGGTCGGCGGGAACACTGAAGCTTTCTTT. This sequence joins TRBV5-1 and TRBJ1-1, with D tentatively TRBD1 (6 bases). CDR1 SGHRS and CDR2 YFSETQ come from the germline V gene. The CDR3 has 16 amino acids. V was clipped by 5 bases and J by 1 base, with 18 bases between them.

This clonotype was seen a handful of times. The chain is built from TRBV12-3 or TRBV12-4 and TRBJ1-2; D is undetermined. CDR3 size: 12 residues. V lost 4 bases and J lost 5, with 8 bases in between. The CDR3 protein is CASSSMGYGYTF. The DNA of the CDR3 is TGTGCCAGCAGTTCTATGGGGTATGGCTACACCTTC.

V gene TRBV9 combines with J gene TRBJ2-1; 16 nucleotides match TRBD2. The CDR3 length is 20 residues. Germline V gene sequence: CDR1 SGDLS, CDR2 YYNGEE. Trimming cost V 4 bases and J 2 bases; bases outside gene matches: 12. The CDR3 bases are TGTGCCAGCAGCCCTACCTCGGGACTAGCGGGAGGGCGAACCTACAATGAGCAGTTCTTC. Its protein product is CASSPTSGLAGGRTYNEQFF.

This clonotype was detected only once. V gene TRBV12-3 or TRBV12-4 combines with J gene TRBJ1-2; no clear D. This CDR3 has 15 residues. V lost 0 bases, J lost 5 bases, and 13 bases lay in between. The DNA of the CDR3 is TGTGCCAGCAGTTTAGCTGGTGAAGTAGGGTATGGCTACACCTTC. As protein: CASSLAGEVGYGYTF.

This clonotype was seen more than once but under ten times. For the CDR3, the DNA is TGTGCCAGCAGTCACACCGGACAGAATAGCGGCTACACCTTC. It is translated as CASSHTGQNSGYTF. The rearrangement uses TRBV6-6 and TRBJ1-2, with D possibly TRBD1 on 6 matching bases. V was clipped by 5 bases and J by 8 bases, with 18 bases between them. The CDR3 has 14 residues. The V gene's germline CDR1 is MNHNY and CDR2 SVGAGI (reference sequence).

This clonotype was detected a few times. This chain joins TRBV4-1 and TRBJ2-4; no clear D gene. The last part of the DNA fits TRBJ2-7 better; the J call may be wrong. Germline CDR1 and CDR2: MGHRA and YSYEKL. This CDR3 is built from 12 residues. Here the CDR3 DNA reads TGCGCCAGCAGCCAAGATCCCAACGAGCAGTACTTC. Protein sequence: CASSQDPNEQYF.

The chain carries TRBV29-1 and TRBJ1-1; perhaps TRBD1 as D (5 bases). This CDR3 contains 13 residues. V was clipped by 0 bases and J by 4 bases, with 9 bases between them. Germline lookup yields CDR1 SQVTM and CDR2 ANQGSEA. CDR3 sequence reads: CSVEEQGGTEAFF. The CDR3 DNA follows: TGCAGCGTTGAAGAGCAGGGCGGCACTGAAGCTTTCTTT.

This clonotype turned up a few times. The chain recombines TRBV29-1 with TRBJ2-7; D gene uncertain. V shed 6 bases and J shed 2 bases, with 17 bases lying between them. The length of the CDR3 is 14 residues. Germline V gene sequence: CDR1 SQVTM, CDR2 ANQGSEA. The CDR3 nucleotides read TGCAGCGTGGGCCCTACGGCAGTGGCCTACGAGCAGTACTTC. This sequence encodes CSVGPTAVAYEQYF.

This clonotype was seen only a few times. The chain has TRBV5-1 and TRBJ2-3, with D maybe TRBD1 (6 bases). This CDR3 contains 14 residues. CDR1 and CDR2 (germline): SGHRS, YFSETQ. V was clipped by 4 bases and J by 0 bases, with 9 bases between them. This CDR3 reads CASSHGQSTDTQYF. The CDR3 coding sequence is TGCGCCAGCAGCCATGGACAGAGCACAGATACGCAGTATTTT.